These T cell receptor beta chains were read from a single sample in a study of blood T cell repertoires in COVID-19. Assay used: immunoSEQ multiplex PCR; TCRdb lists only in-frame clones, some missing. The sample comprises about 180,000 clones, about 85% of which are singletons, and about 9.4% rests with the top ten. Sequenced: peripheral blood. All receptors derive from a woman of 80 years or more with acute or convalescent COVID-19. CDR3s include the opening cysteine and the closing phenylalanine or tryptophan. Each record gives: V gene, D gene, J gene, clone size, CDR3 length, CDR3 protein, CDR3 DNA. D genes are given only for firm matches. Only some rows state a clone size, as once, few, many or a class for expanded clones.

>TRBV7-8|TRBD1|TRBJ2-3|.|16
CASRDGQGFFTDTQYF
TGTGCCAGCAGGGACGGACAGGGCTTCTTCACAGATACGCAGTATTTT
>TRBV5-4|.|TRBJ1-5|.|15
CASSWGGALNQPQHF
TGTGCCAGCTCATGGGGGGGGGCTCTCAATCAGCCCCAGCATTTT
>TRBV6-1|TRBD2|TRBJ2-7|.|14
CASSDGSGSDEQYF
TGTGCCAGCAGTGATGGTAGCGGGAGCGACGAGCAGTACTTC
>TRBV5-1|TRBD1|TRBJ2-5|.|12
CASSFGQGSQYF
TGCGCCAGCAGCTTTGGACAGGGGTCCCAGTACTTC
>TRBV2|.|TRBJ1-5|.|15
CASSATASGNQPQHF
TGTGCCAGCAGTGCGACAGCCTCAGGCAATCAGCCCCAGCATTTT
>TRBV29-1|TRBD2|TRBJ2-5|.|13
CSHRLAGVQTQYF
TGCAGCCACCGACTAGCGGGAGTGCAGACCCAGTACTTC
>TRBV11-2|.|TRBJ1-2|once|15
CASSLGSALSGGYTF
TGTGCCAGCAGCTTAGGGAGCGCACTTTCGGGGGGCTACACCTTC
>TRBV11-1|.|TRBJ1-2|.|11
CASSPGVAVTF
TGTGCCAGCAGCCCCGGGGTGGCCGTCACCTTC
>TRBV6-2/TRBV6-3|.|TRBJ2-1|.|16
CASSPLQGTGYNEQFF
TGTGCCAGCAGCCCTCTACAGGGGACTGGCTACAATGAGCAGTTCTTC
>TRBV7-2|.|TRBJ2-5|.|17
CASSVTSDRGFQETQYF
TGTGCCAGCAGCGTTACTAGCGACAGGGGATTCCAAGAGACCCAGTACTTC
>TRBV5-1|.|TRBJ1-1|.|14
CASSPGQKNTEAFF
TGCGCCAGCAGCCCTGGACAGAAGAACACTGAAGCTTTCTTT
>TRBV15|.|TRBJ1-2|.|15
CATSRTRTFNYGYTF
TGTGCCACCAGCAGAACCCGGACATTTAACTATGGCTACACCTTC
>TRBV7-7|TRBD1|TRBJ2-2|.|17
CASSPGTGDPGTGELFF
TGTGCCAGCAGCCCCGGGACAGGGGACCCGGGGACCGGGGAGCTGTTTTTT
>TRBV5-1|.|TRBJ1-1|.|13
CASSPGGGTEAFF
TGCGCCAGCAGCCCCGGGGGAGGAACTGAAGCTTTCTTT
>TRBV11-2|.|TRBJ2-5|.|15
CASSLVGGMWETQYF
TGTGCCAGCAGCTTAGTAGGAGGGATGTGGGAGACCCAGTACTTC
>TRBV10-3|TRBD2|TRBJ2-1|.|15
CAISASGGAVYEQFF
TGTGCCATCAGCGCTAGCGGGGGGGCAGTTTATGAGCAGTTCTTC
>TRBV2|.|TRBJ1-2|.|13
CASRKDNNYGYTF
TGTGCCAGCAGAAAGGACAATAACTATGGCTACACCTTC
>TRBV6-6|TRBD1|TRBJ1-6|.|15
CASSTAGTVNSPLHF
TGTGCCAGCAGTACCGCCGGGACAGTTAATTCACCCCTCCACTTT
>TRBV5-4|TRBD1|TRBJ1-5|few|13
CASKDRAGQPQHF
TGTGCCAGCAAGGACAGGGCGGGTCAGCCCCAGCATTTT
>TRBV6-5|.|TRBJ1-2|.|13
CASRVLGNSGYTF
TGTGCCAGCCGAGTCTTGGGCAATAGTGGCTACACCTTC
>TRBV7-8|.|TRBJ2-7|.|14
CASRQDWVFDEQYF
TGTGCCAGCAGACAAGACTGGGTTTTCGACGAGCAGTACTTC
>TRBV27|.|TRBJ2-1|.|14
CASSPLGAYNEQFF
TGTGCCAGCAGCCCTCTCGGGGCCTACAATGAGCAGTTCTTC
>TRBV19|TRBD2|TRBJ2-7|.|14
CASSSSAGVGEQYF
TGTGCCAGTAGTTCTTCAGCGGGAGTCGGCGAGCAGTACTTC
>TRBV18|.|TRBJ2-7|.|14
CASSLGGSSYEQYF
TGTGCCAGCTCACTCGGCGGTAGCTCCTACGAGCAGTACTTC
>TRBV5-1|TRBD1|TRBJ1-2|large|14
CASSLEGGRYGYTF
TGCGCCAGCAGCTTGGAAGGGGGCCGCTATGGCTACACCTTC
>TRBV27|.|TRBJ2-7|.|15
CASSFGGGSSYEQYF
TGTGCCAGCAGTTTCGGCGGTGGTTCCTCCTACGAGCAGTACTTC
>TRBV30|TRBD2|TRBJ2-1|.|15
CAWSEGGTSGTRRFF
TGTGCCTGGAGCGAGGGAGGGACTAGCGGGACTCGGCGGTTCTTC
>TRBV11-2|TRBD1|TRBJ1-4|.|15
CASRTGTAQNEKLFF
TGTGCCAGCAGGACCGGGACAGCTCAAAATGAAAAACTGTTTTTT
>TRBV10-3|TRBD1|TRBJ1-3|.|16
CAISAAGTGGGNTIYF
TGTGCCATCAGCGCAGCCGGGACAGGGGGCGGAAACACCATATATTTT
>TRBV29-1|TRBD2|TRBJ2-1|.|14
CSVEVAGGYNEQFF
TGCAGCGTTGAAGTGGCGGGAGGGTACAATGAGCAGTTCTTC
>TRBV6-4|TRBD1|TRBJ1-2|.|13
CASSLTGGNGYTF
TGTGCCAGCAGCTTGACAGGGGGTAATGGCTACACCTTC
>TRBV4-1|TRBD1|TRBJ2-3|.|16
CASSVRDRVREDTQYF
TGCGCCAGCAGCGTCCGGGACAGGGTTCGAGAAGATACGCAGTATTTT
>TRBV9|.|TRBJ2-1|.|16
CASSVGGGTTYNEQFF
TGTGCCAGCAGCGTAGGAGGCGGGACGACATACAATGAGCAGTTCTTC
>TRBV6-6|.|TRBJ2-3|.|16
CASSYSGGSFTDTQYF
TGTGCCAGCAGTTACTCTGGCGGCTCATTCACAGATACGCAGTATTTT
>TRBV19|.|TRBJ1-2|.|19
CASSPSPPQGTKLRGGYTF
TGTGCCAGTAGTCCCTCTCCTCCCCAGGGGACTAAATTACGCGGTGGCTACACCTTC
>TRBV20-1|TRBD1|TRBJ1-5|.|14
CSASGTGGNQPQHF
TGCAGTGCTAGTGGGACAGGAGGGAATCAGCCCCAGCATTTT
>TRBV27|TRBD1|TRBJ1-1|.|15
CASSLSQGADTEAFF
TGTGCCAGCAGTTTATCTCAGGGGGCGGACACTGAAGCTTTCTTT
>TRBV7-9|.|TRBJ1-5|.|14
CASSPGRPDQPQHF
TGTGCCAGCAGCCCCGGGAGGCCGGATCAGCCCCAGCATTTT
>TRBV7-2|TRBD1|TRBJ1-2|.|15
CASSFSGGARYGYTF
TGTGCCAGCAGCTTTTCAGGGGGCGCAAGGTATGGCTACACCTTC
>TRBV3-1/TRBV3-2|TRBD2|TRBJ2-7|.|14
CASSPRTSGGGAYF
TGTGCCAGCAGCCCCCGGACTAGCGGGGGGGGAGCGTACTTC
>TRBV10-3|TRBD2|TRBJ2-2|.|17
CAISDPSGSLNTGELFF
TGTGCCATCAGTGACCCCAGCGGGAGCCTGAACACCGGGGAGCTGTTTTTT
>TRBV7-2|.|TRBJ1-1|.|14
CASSLAIRDTEAFF
TGTGCCAGCAGCTTAGCGATCAGGGACACTGAAGCTTTCTTT
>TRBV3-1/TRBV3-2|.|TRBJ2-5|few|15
CASSQDPAGQETQYF
TGTGCCAGCAGCCAAGACCCAGCAGGACAAGAGACCCAGTACTTC
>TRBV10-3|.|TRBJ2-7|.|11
CAISEGREQYF
TGTGCCATCAGTGAGGGGAGGGAGCAGTACTTC
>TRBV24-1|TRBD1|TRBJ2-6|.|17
CATSDGTGGSGANVLTF
TGTGCCACCAGTGACGGGACAGGGGGCTCTGGGGCCAACGTCCTGACTTTC
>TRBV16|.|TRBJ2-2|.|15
CASSQSLAATGELFF
TGTGCCAGCAGCCAATCCCTGGCAGCGACCGGGGAGCTGTTTTTT
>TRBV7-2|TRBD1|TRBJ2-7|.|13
CASSLEGAHEQYF
TGTGCCAGCAGCTTAGAGGGGGCCCACGAGCAGTACTTC
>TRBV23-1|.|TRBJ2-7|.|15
CASSRQRRATYEQYF
TGCGCCAGCAGTCGACAGCGAAGGGCGACCTACGAGCAGTACTTC